This T cell receptor beta chain was observed in a study of CD8 T cells in Susac syndrome. Trimming removed 7 bases from V and 6 bases from J, with 11 bases in between. This CDR3 spans 12 amino acids. CDR1 and CDR2 (germline): SNHLY, FYNNEI. RNA totalling roughly 0.5 to 1 ug underwent reverse transcription with random hexamers. TCRdb analysed the immunoSEQ multiplex PCR reads with MiXCR anew, one entry per CDR3 protein. The repertoire has about 53,000 distinct CDR3 sequences, 85% to 95% of them found once; the top ten carry 0.75%. The sequenced sample consisted of CD8+ T cells from PBMCs. The clonotype originates from a human donor with Susac syndrome. The gene calls are TRBV2 and TRBJ2-3; perhaps TRBD2 as D (6 bases). CDR3 region: CASTLAPDTQYF. As DNA, the CDR3 is TGTGCCAGCACTCTAGCGCCCGATACGCAGTATTTT.